This T cell receptor (beta chain) is drawn from a study of cytomegalovirus exposure and HLA in healthy donors. Produced via immunoSEQ multiplex PCR; TCRdb's table is partial and in-frame only. The sample records about 78,000 clones, approximately 95% being singletons. CDR1 and CDR2 from the germline V gene are MGHRA and YSYEKL. The CDR3 spans 19 residues. The germline V and J ends were trimmed by 3 bases and 1 base, with 22 bases remaining between them. Points from the study as a whole: Cytomegalovirus status, reportedly, was diagnosed with high specificity and sensitivity by the classifier.

A word on this clone: Its antigen is currently unknown.

Material: PBMCs. This receptor was identified in a man between 18 and 35 years old in good health and CMV-seropositive. The gene calls are TRBV4-1 and TRBJ1-3; D is perhaps TRBD1 (5 bases). The CDR3, as DNA: TGCGCCAGCAGCCATTTATGGGTCAACCACAGGCGGTCTGGAAACACCATATATTTT. This encodes CASSHLWVNHRRSGNTIYF.